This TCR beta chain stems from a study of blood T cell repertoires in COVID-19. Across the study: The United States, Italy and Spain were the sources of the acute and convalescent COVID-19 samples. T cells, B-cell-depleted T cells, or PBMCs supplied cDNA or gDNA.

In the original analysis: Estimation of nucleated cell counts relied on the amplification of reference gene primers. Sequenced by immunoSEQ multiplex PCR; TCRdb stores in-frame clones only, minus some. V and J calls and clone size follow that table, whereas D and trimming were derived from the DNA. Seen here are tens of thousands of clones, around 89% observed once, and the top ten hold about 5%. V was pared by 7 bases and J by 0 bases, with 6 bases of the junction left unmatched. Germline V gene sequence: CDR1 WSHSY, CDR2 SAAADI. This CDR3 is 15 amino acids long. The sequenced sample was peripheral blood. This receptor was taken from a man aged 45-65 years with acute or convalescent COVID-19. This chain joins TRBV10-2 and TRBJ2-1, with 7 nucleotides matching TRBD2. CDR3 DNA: TGCGCCAGCAAGAAGGGCGGGGGCTCCTACAATGAGCAGTTCTTC. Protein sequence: CASKKGGGSYNEQFF.